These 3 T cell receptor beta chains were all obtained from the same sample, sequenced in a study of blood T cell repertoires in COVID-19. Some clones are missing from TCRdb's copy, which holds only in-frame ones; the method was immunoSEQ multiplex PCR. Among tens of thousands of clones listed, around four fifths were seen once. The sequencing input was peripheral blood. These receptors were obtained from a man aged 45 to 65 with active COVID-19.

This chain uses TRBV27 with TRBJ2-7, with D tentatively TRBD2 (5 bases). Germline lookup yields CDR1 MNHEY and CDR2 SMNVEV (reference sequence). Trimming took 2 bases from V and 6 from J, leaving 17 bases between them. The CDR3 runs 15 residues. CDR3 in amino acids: CASSLGEPPSGEQYF. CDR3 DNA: TGTGCCAGCAGTTTAGGAGAACCCCCAAGCGGCGAGCAGTACTTC.

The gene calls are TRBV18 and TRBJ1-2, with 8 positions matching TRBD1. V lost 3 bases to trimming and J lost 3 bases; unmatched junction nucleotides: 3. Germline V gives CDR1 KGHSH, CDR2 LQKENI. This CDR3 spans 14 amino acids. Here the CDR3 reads CASSPGQGHYGYTF. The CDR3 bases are TGTGCCAGCTCACCTGGACAGGGACACTATGGCTACACCTTC.

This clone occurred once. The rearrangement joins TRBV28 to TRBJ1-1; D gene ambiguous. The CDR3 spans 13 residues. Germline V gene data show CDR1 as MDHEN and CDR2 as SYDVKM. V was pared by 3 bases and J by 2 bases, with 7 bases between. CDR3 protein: CASSFNLNTEAFF. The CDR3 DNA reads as TGTGCCAGCAGTTTTAACTTAAACACTGAAGCTTTCTTT.